This TCR beta chain emerged from a study of siplizumab effects on memory and regulatory T cells. Germline V gene data show CDR1 as SGHDT and CDR2 as YYEEEE. Trimming took 4 bases from V and 2 from J; bases not matched to a gene: 11. The CDR3 length is 18 residues. Findings and caveats of the study: Fewer alloreactive sequences mapped to unstimulated CD4+ memory cells under siplizumab.

Only in-frame clones appear in the TCRdb table, and some are missing; sequencing was by immunoSEQ multiplex PCR. Found here are about 98,000 clones, roughly nine tenths of them singletons; the top ten hold roughly 1.1%. With regard to this clone: Its specificity is unknown.

The sequenced sample consisted of CD4+ T cells sorted from blood. This sequence was found in a human donor in good health. V and J are TRBV5-6 and TRBJ2-7, with 14 nucleotides matching TRBD2. CDR3 DNA: TGTGCCAGCAGCCGGCCAGGACTAGCGGGAGGAGGAGCCTACGAGCAGTACTTC. As protein: CASSRPGLAGGGAYEQYF.